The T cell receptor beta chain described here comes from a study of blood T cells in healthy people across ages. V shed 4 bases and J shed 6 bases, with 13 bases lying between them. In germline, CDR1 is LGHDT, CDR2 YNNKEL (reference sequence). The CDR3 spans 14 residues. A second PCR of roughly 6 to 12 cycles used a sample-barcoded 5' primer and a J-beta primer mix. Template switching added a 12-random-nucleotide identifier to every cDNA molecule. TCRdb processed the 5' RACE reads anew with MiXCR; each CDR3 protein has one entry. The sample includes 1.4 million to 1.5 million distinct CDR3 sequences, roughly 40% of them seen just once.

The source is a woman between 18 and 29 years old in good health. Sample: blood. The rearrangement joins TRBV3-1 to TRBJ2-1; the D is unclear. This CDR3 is CASSPLGEFNEQFF. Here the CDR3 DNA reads TGTGCCAGCAGCCCTTTGGGCGAATTCAATGAGCAGTTCTTC.